This T cell receptor (beta chain) originates from a study of metastatic and nonmetastatic thyroid tumors. About the research overall: Where malignant and benign thyroid patients were concerned, repertoires were compared across blood and tumor or nodule tissue.

The CDR3 length is 14 residues. Looked up from germline, CDR1 is SGDLS and CDR2 is YYNGEE. Between the trimmed V and J ends, which lost 2 bases and 5 bases, there was a span of 12 bases. This clone was detected many times. Treatment of any kind had been given to no patient before thyroid surgery. TCRdb re-called the PCR reads through MiXCR. The repertoire holds fewer than 35,000 clones, with 9.5% to 14% as singletons. This chain connects TRBV9 to TRBJ2-3, with D unclear. The TCR sequence derives from a female donor with papillary thyroid cancer or a benign thyroid nodule (not recorded which). Some clones in this sample may be carry-over from other donors' samples. Input material: blood. CDR3: CASSVGVVGDTQYF. For the CDR3, the DNA is TGTGCCAGCAGCGTTGGGGTGGTGGGAGATACGCAGTATTTT.